This TCR beta chain comes out of a study of cytomegalovirus exposure and HLA in healthy donors. Whole-study context: A subsequent analysis stated that the approximately 110 validation repertoires were run on the same platform as the 600 to 750 first-cohort repertoires.

The germline V and J ends were trimmed by 0 bases and 5 bases, with 10 bases remaining between them. The CDR3 sequence is 14 residues long. CDR1 KGHSH and CDR2 LQKENI come from the germline V gene. Comments on this clone: Its target is unknown.

TCRdb's copy holds only in-frame clones and misses some; the assay was immunoSEQ multiplex PCR. The table records roughly 150,000 clones, roughly 89% of them present only once. Whole-study results and caveats: The majority of TCR sequences were rare, yet some public TCRs appeared in many donors. Within the approximately 130 validation repertoires, first-cohort TCR clusters tended to co-occur, according to a later analysis. Altogether, about 160 TCR beta chains were recorded as cytomegalovirus-associated.

Sequencing was done on a sample of PBMCs. The gene calls are TRBV18 and TRBJ2-5; tentative D call: TRBD1 (5 bases). This clonotype was sampled from a woman between 18 and 29 years old in good health and CMV-seropositive. Here the CDR3 reads CASSPPGQWETQYF. DNA for the CDR3: TGTGCCAGCTCACCACCGGGGCAGTGGGAGACCCAGTACTTC. Variable domain in full (rest from reference TRBV18 and TRBJ2-5): NAGVMQNPRHLVRRRGQEARLRCSPMKGHSHVYWYRQLPEEGLKFMVYLQKENIIDESGMPKERFSAEFPKEGPSILRIQQVVRGDSAAYFCASSPPGQWETQYFGPGTRLLVL.